The source of this T cell receptor (beta chain) is a study of shared clonotypes between healthy human individuals. Study results and caveats: Few donors limited the genetic and exposure-history diversity represented.

CD45RO-negative, CCR7-positively selected cells formed the naive CD8 fraction, excluding terminally differentiated effector memory CD45RA+ cells. The donors, all of them Caucasian adults, lived in Nashville, Tennessee. Authors' analysis steps: For the immunoSEQ data, sequences were junction-only without quality scores, so filtering differed. Sequencing was performed with immunoSEQ multiplex PCR; in TCRdb, only in-frame clones are kept and a portion is missing. V and J calls and clone size come straight from that table; D and trimming were deduced from the DNA. The data hold about 2.2 million clones, with 80% to 95% observed a single time. Of note for this clone: As yet, its antigen is unknown.

The source is a man younger than 35 in good health. Some clones in this sample may be carry-over from other donors' samples. Sequencing used naive CD8+ T cells from PBMCs.

The CDR3, as DNA: TGTGCCAGCATGCAGGGTTTAAGCACAGATACGCAGTATTTT. Amino acids: CASMQGLSTDTQYF. The gene calls are TRBV6-5 and TRBJ2-3, with TRBD1 as a possible D gene (5 bases). There are 14 residues in the CDR3. Per germline, CDR1 MNHEY and CDR2 SVGAGI. Trimming took off 7 bases at V and 0 bases at J, with 11 bases between the two ends.